In its sample, the clone carrying this TCR beta chain was seen many times. Its matching antigen is unknown. This sample is part of a study of CD8 T cells in ankylosing spondylitis. Overall study findings and caveats: What appeared characteristic of ankylosing spondylitis blood was a TCR beta motif of eight highly homologous variants. As for the disease-linked clones, they showed a CD8+ phenotype and occurred at relatively low frequencies in peripheral blood.

A quantitative 5'-RACE method, one with molecular barcodes, was used to make TCR beta libraries. TCRdb reanalysed the 5' RACE reads using MiXCR and keeps one entry per CDR3 protein. The sample has about 240,000 distinct CDR3 sequences; 7.5% to 9% are singletons. Germline V gives CDR1 SGHTA, CDR2 FQGNSA. Trimming pared 0 bases from V and 5 bases from J, leaving 12 bases between. CDR3 length: 15 residues. The sequence was obtained from a male donor with ankylosing spondylitis or in good health (not recorded which). The specimen was blood, either unsorted or a sorted T cell fraction (not recorded which). The chain couples TRBV7-2 to TRBJ2-3; a possible D gene is TRBD1 (6 bases). CDR3 bases: TGTGCCAGCAGCTTAGCGCTGAGGGGGATAGATACGCAGTATTTT. Translating gives CASSLALRGIDTQYF.